This T cell receptor (beta chain) derives from a study of blood T cell repertoires in COVID-19. Study-level information: Collection of acute and convalescent COVID-19 samples took place in the United States, Italy and Spain. Sources were T cells, B-cell-depleted T cells, or PBMCs; the material itself was cDNA or gDNA.

This clone was recorded only once. Source study methods: Reference gene primer amplification gave nucleated cell count estimates. Sequenced by immunoSEQ multiplex PCR; TCRdb stores in-frame clones only, minus some. V, J and clone size reflect that table, while D and trimming were determined from the DNA. The table lists under 95,000 clones, approximately 86% of them singletons. The clonotype comes from an elderly woman with acute or convalescent COVID-19. What was sequenced was peripheral blood.

The CDR3 reads CASSFLDRNTGELFF. CDR3 nucleotide sequence: TGTGCCAGCAGTTTCTTGGACAGAAACACCGGGGAGCTGTTTTTT. The chain employs TRBV28 and TRBJ2-2; D perhaps matches TRBD1 (6 bases). CDR3 length: 15 amino acids. The V and J ends lost 3 bases and 2 bases respectively, with 10 bases between them. The germline V gene encodes CDR1 MDHEN and CDR2 SYDVKM.